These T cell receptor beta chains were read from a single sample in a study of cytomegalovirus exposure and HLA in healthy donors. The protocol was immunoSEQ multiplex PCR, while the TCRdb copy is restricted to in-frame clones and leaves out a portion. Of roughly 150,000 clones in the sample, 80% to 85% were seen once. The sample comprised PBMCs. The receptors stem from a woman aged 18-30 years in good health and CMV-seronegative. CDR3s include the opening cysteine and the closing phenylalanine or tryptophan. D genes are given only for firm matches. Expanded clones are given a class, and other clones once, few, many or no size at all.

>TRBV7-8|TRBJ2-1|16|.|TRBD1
CASSPSGTASYNEQFF
TGTGCCAGCAGCCCGTCCGGGACAGCCTCATACAATGAGCAGTTCTTC
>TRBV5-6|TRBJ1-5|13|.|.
CASSATGNQPQHF
TGTGCCAGCAGCGCCACAGGCAATCAGCCCCAGCATTTT
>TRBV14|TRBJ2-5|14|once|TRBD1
CASSHRGIRETQYF
TGTGCCAGCAGCCACAGGGGGATCAGGGAGACCCAGTACTTC
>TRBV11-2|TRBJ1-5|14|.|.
CASSRGLMRQPQHF
TGTGCCAGCAGCCGGGGTTTAATGCGACAGCCCCAGCATTTT
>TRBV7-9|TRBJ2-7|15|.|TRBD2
CASSLPLAGPNEQYF
TGTGCCAGCAGCTTGCCCCTAGCGGGCCCCAACGAGCAGTACTTC
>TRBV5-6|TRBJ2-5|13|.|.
CASSSANQETQYF
TGTGCCAGCAGCTCCGCGAACCAAGAGACCCAGTACTTC
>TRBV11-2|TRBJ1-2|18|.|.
CASSLAQDYRALKGGYTF
TGTGCCAGCAGCTTAGCGCAGGATTACAGGGCGCTCAAGGGTGGCTACACCTTC
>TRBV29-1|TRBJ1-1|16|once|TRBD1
CSVEHDRGRLRTEAFF
TGCAGCGTTGAACATGACAGGGGGCGCTTAAGAACTGAAGCTTTCTTT
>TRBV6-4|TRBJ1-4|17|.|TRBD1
CASSDGQHGTGNEKLFF
TGTGCCAGCAGTGACGGTCAGCATGGGACAGGGAATGAAAAACTGTTTTTT
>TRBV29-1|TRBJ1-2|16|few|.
CSVTPRHSPNNYGYTF
TGCAGCGTTACCCCCCGCCACTCCCCAAATAACTATGGCTACACCTTC
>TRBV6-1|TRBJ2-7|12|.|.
CASSGGTYEQYF
TGTGCCAGCAGTGGAGGAACCTACGAGCAGTACTTC
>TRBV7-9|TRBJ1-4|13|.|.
CASSPTKNEKLFF
TGTGCCAGCAGCCCGACAAAAAATGAAAAACTGTTTTTT
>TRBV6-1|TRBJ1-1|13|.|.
CASSETTGLEAFF
TGTGCCAGCAGTGAAACAACGGGACTGGAAGCTTTCTTT
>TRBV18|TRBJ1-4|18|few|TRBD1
CASSPGPFSGTANEKLFF
TGTGCCAGCTCCCCGGGCCCCTTCTCCGGGACAGCTAATGAAAAACTGTTTTTT
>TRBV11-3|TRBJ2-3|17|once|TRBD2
CASSLGRSGANTDTQYF
TGTGCCAGCAGCTTGGGTCGGAGCGGGGCTAACACAGATACGCAGTATTTT
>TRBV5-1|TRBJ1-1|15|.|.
CASSFLGSENTEAFF
TGCGCCAGCAGCTTCTTGGGGAGTGAGAACACTGAAGCTTTCTTT
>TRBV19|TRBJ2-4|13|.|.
CASSANRKNSQYF
TGTGCCAGTAGTGCCAACAGGAAAAACAGTCAGTACTTC
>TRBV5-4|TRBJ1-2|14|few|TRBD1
CASSSGQGDYGYTF
TGTGCCAGCAGCTCCGGACAGGGGGACTATGGCTACACCTTC
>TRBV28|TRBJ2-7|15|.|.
CASSLGTGESYEQYF
TGTGCCAGCAGTTTGGGGACGGGGGAGTCTTACGAGCAGTACTTC
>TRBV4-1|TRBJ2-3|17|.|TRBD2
CASSRQGLAGGTDTQYF
TGCGCCAGCAGCCGACAGGGGCTAGCGGGGGGCACAGATACGCAGTATTTT
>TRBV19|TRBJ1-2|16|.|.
CASSIDPYRRESGYTF
TGTGCCAGTAGTATAGACCCCTATAGGAGGGAGAGTGGCTACACCTTC
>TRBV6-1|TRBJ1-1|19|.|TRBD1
CASSEFAGGTGKIRTEAFF
TGTGCCAGCAGTGAATTCGCAGGAGGGACAGGGAAGATAAGAACTGAAGCTTTCTTT
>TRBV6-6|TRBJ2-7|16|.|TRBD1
CASSSGQGKATYEQYF
TGTGCCAGCAGTTCCGGACAGGGTAAGGCTACCTACGAGCAGTACTTC
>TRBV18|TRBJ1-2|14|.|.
CASSPGGEYYGYTF
TGTGCCAGCTCACCAGGGGGCGAGTACTATGGCTACACCTTC
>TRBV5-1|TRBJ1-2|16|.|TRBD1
CASSSSSTGANYGYTF
TGCGCCAGCAGCTCGTCCTCGACAGGGGCAAACTATGGCTACACCTTC
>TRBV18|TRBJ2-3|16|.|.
CASSPSRLGVTDTQYF
TGTGCCAGCTCACCATCTAGACTGGGAGTCACAGATACGCAGTATTTT
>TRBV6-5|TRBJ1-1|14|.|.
CASSYGSRGLEAFF
TGTGCCAGCAGTTATGGCAGCCGGGGACTTGAAGCTTTCTTT
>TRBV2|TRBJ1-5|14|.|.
CASSEYSGSSLQHF
TGTGCCAGCAGTGAGTACTCCGGGTCCAGCCTCCAGCATTTT
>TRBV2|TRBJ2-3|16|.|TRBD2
CASGGIAGLSTDTQYF
TGTGCCAGTGGGGGAATAGCGGGGCTTAGCACAGATACGCAGTATTTT
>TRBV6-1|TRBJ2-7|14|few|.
CASSEGWQNHEQYF
TGTGCCAGCAGTGAAGGTTGGCAGAACCACGAGCAGTACTTC
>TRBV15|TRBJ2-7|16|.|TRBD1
CATSRPGQALSYEQYF
TGTGCCACCAGCCGCCCGGGACAGGCCCTCTCCTACGAGCAGTACTTC
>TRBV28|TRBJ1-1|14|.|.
CASSPHFGNTEAFF
TGTGCCAGCAGTCCTCACTTCGGGAACACTGAAGCTTTCTTT
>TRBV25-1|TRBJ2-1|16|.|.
CASSELVRADSNEQFF
TGTGCCAGCAGTGAATTGGTAAGAGCAGACAGCAATGAGCAGTTCTTC
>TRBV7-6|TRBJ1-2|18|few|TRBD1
CASSRPGPRDRVYDGYTF
TGTGCCAGCAGCCGACCTGGCCCCCGGGACAGGGTTTACGATGGCTACACCTTC
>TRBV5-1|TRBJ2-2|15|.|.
CASSLGAGLAGELFF
TGCGCCAGCAGCTTGGGTGCGGGGTTAGCCGGGGAGCTGTTTTTT
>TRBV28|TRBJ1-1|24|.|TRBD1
CASSLGGFPPGQGDFGWVNTEAFF
TGTGCCAGCAGTTTAGGAGGTTTCCCGCCGGGACAGGGGGACTTTGGTTGGGTGAACACTGAAGCTTTCTTT
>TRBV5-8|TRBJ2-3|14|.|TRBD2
CASSFAGGSMTQYF
TGTGCCAGCAGCTTTGCGGGGGGGTCTATGACGCAGTATTTT
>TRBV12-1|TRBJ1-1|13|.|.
CASSFETDAGAFF
TGTGCCAGCAGCTTTGAGACCGATGCGGGGGCTTTCTTT
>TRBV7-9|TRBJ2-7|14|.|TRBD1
CASSLGTGNYEQYF
TGTGCCAGCAGCCTAGGGACAGGAAACTACGAGCAGTACTTC
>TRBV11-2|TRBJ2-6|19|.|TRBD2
CASSLIRLAGTSGANVLTF
TGTGCCAGCAGCCTGATCCGACTAGCGGGGACCTCTGGGGCCAACGTCCTGACTTTC
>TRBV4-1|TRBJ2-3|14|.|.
CASSWVAGTDTQYF
TGCGCCAGCAGCTGGGTAGCGGGCACAGATACGCAGTATTTT
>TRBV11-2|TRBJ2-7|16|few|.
CASIPYPQGLDYEQYF
TGTGCCAGCATCCCTTATCCCCAGGGCTTGGATTACGAGCAGTACTTC